This T cell receptor (beta chain) emerged from a study of T-cell memory formation after mild COVID-19. Study-wide background: Largely, TCR clusters stayed within a single donor. Study outcomes and limitations: The study found balanced CD4/CD8 in clones contracting day 15 to 85 and a CD4+ lean in later expanders. Pre-infection memory already had some responding clones, implying cross-reactive memory joined.

The ends were cut back, 6 bases at V and 1 base at J, with 9 bases in the middle. In germline, CDR1 is MNHEY, CDR2 SVGAGI. There are 14 residues in the CDR3. TCRdb re-called the 5' RACE reads with MiXCR, one entry per CDR3 protein. The sample yields a few hundred thousand distinct CDR3 sequences, 15% to 20% seen once. In regard to this clonotype: Its antigen is undetermined.

The sample comprised PBMCs or a T cell subset sorted from them (not recorded which). The rearrangement joins TRBV6-5 to TRBJ2-2; no clear D gene. The TCR comes from a man younger than 35 who had mild COVID-19 (a few samples of this study predate the infection). Cell type and time point are not known. This chain's CDR3 is CASSPVGNTGELFF. The CDR3 nucleotides read TGTGCCAGCAGCCCGGTCGGGAACACCGGGGAGCTGTTTTTT.